This T cell receptor (beta chain) appears in the sequencing data of a study of T cell changes during pregnancy in multiple sclerosis. Generated by immunoSEQ multiplex PCR, the TCRdb table keeps only in-frame clones and is missing some. The sample yields more than 40,000 clones, around 93% seen once. J gave up 7 bases and V 5 bases, and 5 bases lay outside the gene matches. CDR3 size: 14 residues. Germline V gene data show CDR1 as SNHLY and CDR2 as FYNNEI. The TCR comes from a female donor with multiple sclerosis, enrolled in a pregnancy study. Here the sequenced sample was CD8+ T cells from peripheral blood mononuclear cells, taken in the first trimester of pregnancy. The rearrangement links TRBV2 to TRBJ2-1; 10 bases agree with TRBD1. CDR3 nucleotide sequence: TGTGCCAGCAGTCGGGACAGGGGATGGAATGAGCAGTTCTTC. Amino acid sequence: CASSRDRGWNEQFF.